The next 17 T cell receptor beta chains were all read from a single sample in a study of T cell repertoires in ileal Crohn's disease. Sequencing used immunoSEQ multiplex PCR; TCRdb keeps in-frame clones, though not all of them. This repertoire shows approximately 11,000 clones, 72% found once; its top ten account for approximately 8%. Specified time point: neoterminal ileum biopsy at postoperative endoscopy, about 6 months after surgery. Sequencing was done on a sample of ileal tissue. These receptors originate from an adult with Crohn's disease.

The chain uses TRBV27 and TRBJ2-7, with 8 bases that match TRBD2. The junction had 1 base not matched to a gene; V was cut back by 3 bases and J by 3 bases. This CDR3 contains 13 residues. Germline-derived CDR1 and CDR2 are MNHEY and SMNVEV (reference sequence). Here the CDR3 reads CASSFAGGYEQYF. As DNA, the CDR3 is TGTGCCAGCAGTTTTGCGGGGGGCTACGAGCAGTACTTC.

V and J are TRBV25-1 and TRBJ2-5; 8 bases line up with TRBD2. V was clipped by 7 bases and J by 5 bases; unmatched bases: 9. The length of the CDR3 is 14 residues. Germline V gene data show CDR1 as MGHDK and CDR2 as SYGVNS. CDR3 loop: CASNSGGQWETQYF. CDR3 sequence (DNA): TGTGCCAGCAATTCGGGGGGGCAGTGGGAGACCCAGTACTTC.

This chain connects TRBV15 to TRBJ2-7; 9 nucleotides match TRBD1. This CDR3 is built from 15 residues. Germline CDR1 LNHNV, CDR2 YYDKDF (reference sequence). The trim removed 1 base at V and 5 bases at J, leaving 6 bases unmatched. The CDR3 DNA sequence: TGTGCCACCAGCAGAGTGAGGGACAGGGTTCACGAGCAGTACTTC. This gives the protein CATSRVRDRVHEQYF. The full variable domain, with the rest looked up from reference TRBV15 and TRBJ2-7, is DAMVIQNPRYQVTQFGKPVTLSCSQTLNHNVMYWYQQKSSQAPKLLFHYYDKDFNNEADTPDNFQSRRPNTSFCFLDIRSPGLGDTAMYLCATSRVRDRVHEQYFGPGTRLTVT.

The rearrangement joins TRBV30 to TRBJ2-7, with D unclear. Germline CDR1 and CDR2: GTSNPN and SVGIG (reference sequence). This CDR3 is 12 amino acids long. Trimming took 0 bases from V and 6 from J, leaving 9 bases between them. The CDR3 here is CAWSVTYREQYF. The CDR3 nucleotides read TGTGCCTGGAGTGTAACTTATCGCGAGCAGTACTTC.

Here the CDR3 DNA reads TGCGCCAGCAGCTTGACTAGCGGGAGTTTCGGGGAGCTGTTTTTT. It yields the protein CASSLTSGSFGELFF. The gene calls are TRBV10-1 and TRBJ2-2; 12 bases match TRBD2. The CDR3 length is 15 residues. With 6 bases clipped from V and 7 bases from J, the junction kept 6 bases outside the gene matches. Germline V gives CDR1 WNHNN, CDR2 SYGVQD (reference sequence).

The chain couples TRBV7-2 to TRBJ1-3; 7 bases are a match to TRBD1. Germline V lookup: CDR1 SGHTA, CDR2 FQGNSA. This CDR3 region has 17 residues. The V and J ends lost 1 base and 6 bases, in that order; junction bases with no gene match: 12. The chain's CDR3 is CASSLEGVGTAANTIYF. The CDR3 DNA reads as TGTGCCAGCAGCTTAGAAGGAGTAGGGACAGCGGCAAACACCATATATTTT.

This rearrangement joins TRBV6-5 to TRBJ2-2, with 7 positions matching TRBD2. CDR1 and CDR2 (germline): MNHEY, SVGAGI. The CDR3 is 16 residues long. The V gene end was trimmed by 2 bases and the J gene end by 0 bases; junction bases not matched to a gene: 3. The CDR3 loop is CASSYRGVTNTGELFF. CDR3 in DNA: TGTGCCAGCAGTTACCGGGGGGTGACGAACACCGGGGAGCTGTTTTTT.

J is TRBJ2-1 and V is TRBV12-1; the table gives TRBD2 as D, unverified against the DNA. TRBV12-1 is labeled a pseudogene. The CDR3 extends over 16 amino acids. In DNA, the CDR3 is TGTGCCAGCAGCTTCTGGGGGTTGGGGGGGCGCAGGAAGCAGTTCTTC. It translates to CASSFWGLGGRRKQFF.

By frequency in the sample, this clone is large. The rearrangement uses TRBV10-3 and TRBJ1-1; 8 positions match TRBD1. CDR1 and CDR2 from the germline V gene are ENHRY and SYGVKD. With V trimmed by 4 bases and J by 5 bases, 6 bases remained unmatched. There are 14 residues in the CDR3. DNA for the CDR3: TGTGCCATCAGTGTTGACAGGGGTAAGACTGAAGCTTTCTTT. This codes for CAISVDRGKTEAFF.

The chain joins TRBV30 to TRBJ2-5; 9 nucleotides align to TRBD1. Per the germline V gene, CDR1 is GTSNPN and CDR2 is SVGIG (reference sequence). This CDR3 is 14 amino acids long. Losses at the gene ends were 4 bases for V and 7 bases for J; bases not matched to a gene: 10. CDR3 sequence reads: CAWTPGQGSVTQYF. DNA of the CDR3: TGTGCCTGGACCCCCGGACAGGGGTCCGTGACCCAGTACTTC.

The sample holds a few counts of this clone. The V and J genes are TRBV20-1 and TRBJ1-1; D not resolved. The V end was cut by 6 bases, the J end by 11 bases, with 16 bases between. CDR1 DFQATT and CDR2 SNEGSKA come from the germline V gene (reference sequence). The CDR3 is 11 amino acids. In DNA, the CDR3 is TGCAGTGCCCCTTCGGGGAGAGTGGCTTTCTTT. The encoded protein is CSAPSGRVAFF.

V and J are TRBV14 and TRBJ2-5; 12 nucleotides line up with TRBD2. CDR3 length: 20 amino acids. The germline gives CDR1 SGHDN, CDR2 FVKESK. V shed 3 bases, J shed 0 bases, and the junction held 14 bases outside the gene matches. Written as DNA, the CDR3 is TGTGCCAGCAGCCACCCCGGGACTAGCGGGCTTAAGTGGTACCAAGAGACCCAGTACTTC. Translating it yields CASSHPGTSGLKWYQETQYF.

V usage is TRBV5-5 and J usage is TRBJ1-2; no reliable D call. This CDR3 spans 15 amino acids. CDR1 is SGHKS and CDR2 is YYEKEE in the germline V gene (reference sequence). V gave up 0 bases and J gave up 2 bases, with 11 bases separating them. In nucleotides, the CDR3 is TGTGCCAGCAGCTTGGGGTCCACACCGAACTATGGCTACACCTTC. Protein sequence: CASSLGSTPNYGYTF.

In its sample, this clone was seen a few times. As DNA, the CDR3 is TGTGCCAGCAAAACTAGTCGAGCAGATACGCAGTATTTT. It is translated as CASKTSRADTQYF. This chain joins TRBV2 and TRBJ2-3; D may be TRBD2 (5 bases). Trimming took off 7 bases at V and 4 bases at J, with 12 bases between the two ends. The germline V gene encodes CDR1 SNHLY and CDR2 FYNNEI. CDR3 length: 13 amino acids.

Here the CDR3 reads CASTLTGTSFRSGELFF. The CDR3 DNA reads TGTGCCAGCACCCTAACCGGGACTAGTTTTAGATCCGGGGAGCTGTTTTTT. The gene calls are TRBV11-2 and TRBJ2-2; 8 bases match TRBD2. The V gene end was trimmed by 7 bases and the J gene end by 6 bases; junction bases not matched to a gene: 16. The germline CDR1 and CDR2 sequences are SGHAT and FQNNGV. The CDR3 spans 17 residues. Supplemented by reference TRBV11-2 and TRBJ2-2, the full variable domain reads EAGVAQSPRYKIIEKRQSVAFWCNPISGHATLYWYQQILGQGPKLLIQFQNNGVVDDSQLPKDRFSAERLKGVDSTLKIQPAKLEDSAVYLCASTLTGTSFRSGELFFGEGSRLTVL.

On this clone itself: Other DNA variants within this sample encode the same CDR3. V and J are TRBV6-1 and TRBJ2-1; 7 bases line up with TRBD2. V lost 11 bases to trimming and J lost 6 bases; unmatched junction nucleotides: 7. The CDR3 has 12 amino acids. Germline CDR1 reads MNHNS; CDR2 reads SASEGT. CDR3 in amino acids: CASGLVGNEQFF. CDR3 coding DNA: TGTGCCTCCGGACTAGTCGGCAATGAGCAGTTCTTC.

This clone was counted only a few times. The chain carries TRBV19 and TRBJ1-5, with 8 nucleotides matching TRBD1. With 3 bases clipped from V and 7 bases from J, the junction kept 5 bases outside the gene matches. This CDR3 has 14 residues. CDR1 LNHDA and CDR2 SQIVND come from the germline V gene (reference sequence). The CDR3 protein is CASSISGGGQPQHF. The CDR3 DNA sequence: TGTGCCAGTAGTATTTCAGGGGGCGGCCAGCCCCAGCATTTT.